This TCR beta chain appears in the sequencing data of a study of cytomegalovirus exposure and HLA in healthy donors. Points from the study as a whole: Later on, analysis showed that most CMV-associated TCR beta chains appeared to be HLA-restricted. According to the study, 160 or so TCR beta chains were cytomegalovirus-associated. TCR association rates varied by HLA locus in a later analysis, with DRB1 highest and HLA-C lowest.

Donors in the study were healthy people who gave bone marrow. Points on this clone: The target antigen is unknown.

Looked up from germline, CDR1 is ENHRY and CDR2 is SYGVKD. Trimming removed 10 bases at V and 4 bases at J, with 17 bases between. The CDR3 runs to 14 residues. PCR employed 60 Vbeta and 13 Jbeta primers. Generated by immunoSEQ multiplex PCR, the TCRdb table keeps only in-frame clones and is missing some. There are approximately 90,000 clones in the sample; over 70% occur only once, and roughly 3% lies in the top ten. The receptor was isolated from a man in his forties in good health and CMV-seronegative. The V call is TRBV10-3, the J call TRBJ1-5; possibly TRBD1 for D (6 bases). The material sequenced was PBMCs. DNA for the CDR3: TGTGCCACAAACACAGGGATCGAGAATCAGCCCCAGCATTTT. This translates into CATNTGIENQPQHF.